This entry lists 17 T cell receptor beta chains sequenced from one sample in a study of radiation and T cells in renal cell carcinoma. The time point is: baseline pretreatment blood. Treatment given: 15 Gy SBRT to primary tumor, nephrectomy 4 weeks later. TCRdb's copy holds only in-frame clones and misses some; the assay was immunoSEQ multiplex PCR. The sample has about 20,000 clones, approximately 80% seen once; the top ten hold 35% to 50%. The sample consisted of blood, taken from a patient whose treatment included radiotherapy and nephrectomy. The origin of the receptors is a man in his fifties or sixties with renal cell carcinoma.

The chain is built from TRBV9 and TRBJ1-6, with D possibly matching TRBD1 (6 bases). The V gene's germline CDR1 is SGDLS and CDR2 YYNGEE. V was pared by 0 bases and J by 4 bases, with 8 bases between. The CDR3 extends over 15 amino acids. The CDR3 nucleotides are TGTGCCAGCAGCGTAGGGACAGCTTATAATTCACCCCTCCACTTT. It codes for CASSVGTAYNSPLHF.

The chain uses TRBV5-1 and TRBJ2-5, with D tentatively TRBD1 (5 bases). The CDR3 has 15 amino acids. From germline, CDR1 is SGHRS and CDR2 YFSETQ. V was clipped by 0 bases and J by 5 bases, with 14 bases between them. CDR3 nucleotide sequence: TGCGCCAGCAGCTTGGTTCTAGGGGCCCAGGAGACCCAGTACTTC. It codes for CASSLVLGAQETQYF.

The chain is built from TRBV5-6 and TRBJ2-5; 11 bases agree with TRBD2. Germline values: CDR1 SGHDT, CDR2 YYEEEE. Germline trimming cut 5 bases from V and 5 bases from J; bases unmatched to any gene: 5. This CDR3 spans 14 amino acids. CDR3 sequence reads: CASRTSGSLETQYF. In DNA form, the CDR3 reads TGTGCCAGCAGAACTAGCGGGAGCCTTGAGACCCAGTACTTC.

This chain uses TRBV15 with TRBJ2-5; no definite D call. V lost 0 bases and J 2 bases, leaving 13 bases between the germline ends. This CDR3 comprises 16 residues. The germline gives CDR1 LNHNV, CDR2 YYDKDF (reference sequence). The CDR3 DNA reads as TGTGCCACCAGCAGAGATGAGACCAGCTGGCAAGAGACCCAGTACTTC. Translating it yields CATSRDETSWQETQYF.

This chain links TRBV6-1 with TRBJ2-3; the D gene could be TRBD1 or TRBD2 (5 bases each). CDR1 and CDR2 from the germline V gene are MNHNS and SASEGT. The CDR3 has 17 amino acids. Trimming took off 3 bases at V and 2 bases at J, with 18 bases between the two ends. The CDR3 here is CASSDGWTRGFTDTQYF. The CDR3, as DNA: TGTGCCAGCAGTGACGGTTGGACGAGGGGATTCACAGATACGCAGTATTTT.

V usage is TRBV18 and J usage is TRBJ1-4; D remains unclear. The CDR3 length is 15 residues. Germline assignment: CDR1 KGHSH and CDR2 LQKENI. V shed 5 bases and J shed 0 bases, with 10 bases lying between them. DNA of the CDR3: TGTGCCAGCTCAGGGCAAGTTGCAACTAATGAAAAACTGTTTTTT. It encodes CASSGQVATNEKLFF.

V and J are TRBV29-1 and TRBJ1-2; weak D call: TRBD1 (6 bases). The CDR3 totals 14 residues. The germline V gene has CDR1 SQVTM and CDR2 ANQGSEA. Trimming left V 4 bases short and J 8 bases short, with 20 bases between. CDR3 bases: TGCAGCGTTGGGGAGTTTGGGGGGCTAGGAGGCTACACCTTC. Translated: CSVGEFGGLGGYTF.

The chain is built from TRBV5-5 and TRBJ2-1, with D possibly TRBD2 on 5 matching bases. The CDR3 is made up of 15 amino acids. Trimming took off 2 bases at V and 7 bases at J, with 16 bases between the two ends. In germline, CDR1 is SGHKS, CDR2 YYEKEE (reference sequence). The CDR3 nucleotides read TGTGCCAGCAGCTTAAGGGCCGGGATCAAGAATGAGCAGTTCTTC. Translated, it gives CASSLRAGIKNEQFF.

This chain links TRBV5-1 with TRBJ1-6, with no clear D. Trimming cost V 6 bases and J 7 bases, with 11 bases left between them. Germline assignment: CDR1 SGHRS and CDR2 YFSETQ. This CDR3 spans 13 amino acids. This CDR3 is CASNDGGNSPLHF. Written as DNA, the CDR3 is TGCGCCAGCAACGATGGAGGGAATTCACCCCTCCACTTT.

The chain has TRBV11-3 and TRBJ2-3; D perhaps matches TRBD1 (5 bases). Germline V gene data show CDR1 as SGHNT and CDR2 as YENEEA. The ends were cut back, 2 bases at V and 6 bases at J, with 9 bases in the middle. CDR3 length equals 13 residues. CDR3 residues: CASSLFRADTQYF. CDR3 coding DNA: TGTGCCAGCAGCTTATTCAGGGCCGATACGCAGTATTTT.

The V and J genes are TRBV5-4 and TRBJ2-5, with D perhaps given as TRBD1 or TRBD2 (5 bases each). The CDR3 covers 14 residues. Trimming cost V 3 bases and J 1 base, with 10 bases left between them. Germline V gene sequence: CDR1 SGHNT, CDR2 YYREEE (reference sequence). CDR3 bases: TGTGCCAGCAGCTACTGGGACGGCCAAGAGACCCAGTACTTC. Its protein is CASSYWDGQETQYF.

In this sample, this clone turned up once. The chain recombines TRBV19 with TRBJ1-6; maybe TRBD1 (5 bases). Trimming took off 3 bases at V and 10 bases at J, with 16 bases between the two ends. This CDR3 has 15 residues. Germline V gene sequence: CDR1 LNHDA, CDR2 SQIVND (reference sequence). The CDR3 nucleotides are TGTGCCAGTAGTATTGGGCAGGGATTCAGGTCACCCCTCCACTTT. Translation gives CASSIGQGFRSPLHF.

The chain combines TRBV19 with TRBJ2-6, with D unresolved. V lost 3 bases to trimming and J lost 0 bases, with 6 bases between them. This CDR3 has 15 residues. The germline V gene encodes CDR1 LNHDA and CDR2 SQIVND (reference sequence). CDR3 loop: CASSIPSSGANVLTF. CDR3 DNA sequence: TGTGCCAGTAGTATTCCTAGCTCTGGGGCCAACGTCCTGACTTTC.

V and J are TRBV5-6 and TRBJ1-4; 7 bases map to TRBD1. CDR3 size: 14 residues. Germline V gene sequence: CDR1 SGHDT, CDR2 YYEEEE. Trimming cost V 4 bases and J 7 bases; bases outside gene matches: 7. The CDR3 coding sequence is TGTGCCAGCAGCAAGACAGGGCCGGGTGAAAAACTGTTTTTT. Translating it yields CASSKTGPGEKLFF.

The chain joins TRBV7-2 to TRBJ2-2; D unclear. Germline assignment: CDR1 SGHTA and CDR2 FQGNSA. The length of the CDR3 is 15 residues. V shed 0 bases and J shed 2 bases, with 7 bases lying between them. Written as DNA, the CDR3 is TGTGCCAGCAGCTTAGCTAAACGAAACACCGGGGAGCTGTTTTTT. Translation: CASSLAKRNTGELFF.

The chain links TRBV28 to TRBJ2-2; D possibly matches TRBD1 or TRBD2 (5 bases each). The V end lost 6 bases, the J end lost 4 bases, and 15 bases lay between the germline ends. CDR3 length: 15 residues. Germline CDR1 is MDHEN and CDR2 is SYDVKM. The CDR3 DNA is TGTGCCAGCAGCAAAGGCCGGGACCCCACCGGGGAGCTGTTTTTT. Translated: CASSKGRDPTGELFF.

The table lists this clone with a few counts. J is TRBJ2-2 and V is TRBV21-1; TRBD1, the table's D call, lacks a check against the DNA. TRBV21-1 is annotated as a pseudogene. The CDR3 loop spans 16 amino acids. The CDR3 DNA sequence: TGTGCCAGCACCAAAGGTTCCAACAGGGCAACCGGGGAGCTGTTTTTT. This codes for CASTKGSNRATGELFF.